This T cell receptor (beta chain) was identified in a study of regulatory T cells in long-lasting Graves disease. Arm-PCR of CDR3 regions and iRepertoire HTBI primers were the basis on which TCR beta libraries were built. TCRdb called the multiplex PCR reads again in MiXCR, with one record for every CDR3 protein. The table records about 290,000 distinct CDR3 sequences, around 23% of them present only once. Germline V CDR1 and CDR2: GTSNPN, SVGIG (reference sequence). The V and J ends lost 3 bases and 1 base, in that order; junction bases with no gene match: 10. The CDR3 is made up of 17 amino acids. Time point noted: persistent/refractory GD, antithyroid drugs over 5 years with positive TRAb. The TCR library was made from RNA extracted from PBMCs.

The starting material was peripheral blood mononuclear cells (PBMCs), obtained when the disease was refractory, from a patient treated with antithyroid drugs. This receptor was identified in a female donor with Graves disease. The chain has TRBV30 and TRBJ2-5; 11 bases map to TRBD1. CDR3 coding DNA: TGTGCCTGGAGGAGCCCAGGGGACAGGGGGTTCCAAGAGACCCAGTACTTC. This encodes CAWRSPGDRGFQETQYF.